A single sample is the source of the 17 T cell receptor beta chains below, sequenced in a study of blood T cell repertoires in COVID-19. Repertoires were generated with immunoSEQ multiplex PCR, while TCRdb's copy carries only in-frame clones and drops some. The data contain some 490,000 clones, approximately 83% of them seen just once; the ten biggest clones take up approximately 3%. The sample consisted of peripheral blood. The receptors shown here come from a human donor in a cohort sampled during active COVID-19.

The CDR3 region is CASSSRTGAQETQYF. CDR3 sequence (DNA): TGTGCCAGCAGCTCGCGGACAGGGGCCCAAGAGACCCAGTACTTC. The chain has TRBV7-2 and TRBJ2-5; 9 bases map to TRBD1. In germline, CDR1 is SGHTA, CDR2 FQGNSA. The CDR3 runs to 15 residues. V was clipped by 4 bases and J by 1 base; unmatched bases: 4.

The chain joins TRBV10-3 to TRBJ1-2, with TRBD1 identical over 8 bases. V trimming: 5 bases; J trimming: 6 bases; junction bases outside the gene matches: 14. CDR1 ENHRY and CDR2 SYGVKD come from the germline V gene. The CDR3 totals 16 residues. This CDR3 reads CAISTLIPTGEHGYTF. CDR3 nucleotide sequence: TGTGCCATCAGTACACTAATACCGACAGGGGAACATGGCTACACCTTC.

The count of this clone is one. The chain is built from TRBV5-4 and TRBJ2-3; TRBD1 might be the D (5 bases). Germline V gene sequence: CDR1 SGHNT, CDR2 YYREEE (reference sequence). Trimming took off 0 bases at V and 1 base at J, with 6 bases between the two ends. This CDR3 has 14 residues. The CDR3 DNA follows: TGTGCCAGCAGCTTGGAGGGGCGCACAGATACGCAGTATTTT. Protein: CASSLEGRTDTQYF.

The rearrangement links TRBV6-2 or TRBV6-3 to TRBJ2-2; TRBD2 agrees at 7 bases. With V trimmed by 2 bases and J by 2 bases, 8 bases remained unmatched. This CDR3 region has 17 residues. The V gene's germline CDR1 is MNHEY and CDR2 SVGEGT. CDR3 amino acids: CASSYAQGGSNTGELFF. CDR3 nucleotide sequence: TGTGCCAGCAGTTACGCCCAGGGAGGGTCCAACACCGGGGAGCTGTTTTTT.

The chain carries TRBV3-1 (or the pseudogene TRBV3-2) and TRBJ2-1; the match to TRBD2 covers 16 bases. CDR3 length equals 16 residues. CDR1 is LGHDT, CDR2 YNNKEL, per germline (reference sequence). After removal of 0 bases from V and 10 bases from J, the junction contained 3 bases not matched to a gene. For the CDR3, the DNA is TGTGCCAGCAGCCAAGAGGGGACTAGCGGGAGGGGCGAGCAGTTCTTC. Encoded protein: CASSQEGTSGRGEQFF.

About this clone: Other DNA sequences in the sample encode the same CDR3. The CDR3 loop reads CASSLGQTYEQYF. The CDR3 DNA reads as TGTGCCAGCAGTTTAGGCCAGACCTACGAGCAGTACTTC. This rearrangement joins TRBV27 to TRBJ2-7; D gene ambiguous. This CDR3 has 13 residues. V lost 2 bases, J lost 2 bases, and 7 bases lay in between. Germline CDR1 is MNHEY and CDR2 is SMNVEV (reference sequence).

To note about this clone: At one of its ends the junction is not consistent with the germline gene, which may arise from a read error. This chain links TRBV7-7 with TRBJ2-5; D gene uncertain. Germline CDR1 is SSHAT and CDR2 is FNYEAQ (reference sequence). The CDR3 consists of 12 residues. Written as DNA, the CDR3 is TGTGCTAGCAGCCCACCTTCGGGGACCCAGTACTTC. Protein: CASSPPSGTQYF.

This clone showed up just once. The genes are TRBV5-1 and TRBJ2-2, with 7 bases aligning to TRBD1. V shed 4 bases, J shed 3 bases, and the junction held 6 bases outside the gene matches. CDR1 is SGHRS, CDR2 YFSETQ, per germline. The CDR3 sequence is 15 residues long. CDR3 residues: CASSVQDRDTGELFF. In nucleotides, the CDR3 is TGCGCCAGCAGCGTCCAAGACAGGGACACCGGGGAGCTGTTTTTT.

This sequence joins TRBV5-4 and TRBJ2-5; 12 bases line up with TRBD2. CDR3 size: 15 residues. Germline V gene data show CDR1 as SGHNT and CDR2 as YYREEE (reference sequence). With 2 bases clipped from V and 4 bases from J, the junction kept 3 bases outside the gene matches. Written as DNA, the CDR3 is TGTGCCAGCAGCTTAGGACTAGCGGGATTAGAGACCCAGTACTTC. The encoded protein is CASSLGLAGLETQYF.

The rearrangement uses TRBV5-1 and TRBJ2-1; D might be TRBD1 (7 bases). Germline V lookup: CDR1 SGHRS, CDR2 YFSETQ. V was shortened by 3 bases and J by 9 bases, with 19 bases between the two germline ends. The CDR3 loop spans 15 amino acids. The CDR3 reads CASSSFAGQQGEQFF. CDR3 nucleotides: TGCGCCAGCAGCTCTTTTGCGGGACAGCAAGGTGAGCAGTTCTTC.

The chain is built from TRBV19 and TRBJ1-5; D is unclear. Trimming removed 6 bases from V and 2 bases from J, with 5 bases in between. The CDR3 contains 12 residues. The V gene's germline CDR1 is LNHDA and CDR2 SQIVND (reference sequence). CDR3 sequence reads: CASSPGNQPQHF. DNA of the CDR3: TGTGCCAGTAGCCCGGGCAATCAGCCCCAGCATTTT.

The V gene is TRBV7-2, the J gene TRBJ1-6, with D unclear. The CDR3 is made up of 13 amino acids. V was shortened by 2 bases and J by 8 bases, with 7 bases between the two germline ends. Germline V lookup: CDR1 SGHTA, CDR2 FQGNSA. The CDR3 bases are TGTGCCAGCAGCTTATCTGGAGATTCACCCCTCCACTTT. As protein: CASSLSGDSPLHF.

This clone has a single count. Sequence at one end of the junction differs from germline and may be a read error. The chain is built from TRBV11-2 and TRBJ2-4; the D is unclear. The CDR3 sequence is 15 residues long. Germline CDR1 and CDR2: SGHAT and FQNNGV. This chain's CDR3 is CASSLDLGAQNIQYF. The CDR3 coding sequence is TGTGCCAGCAGCTTAGATCTTGGAGCCCAAAACATTCAGTACTTC.

The chain links TRBV24-1 to TRBJ2-3, with D possibly TRBD2 on 5 matching bases. With 4 bases removed from V and 3 bases from J, the gap between germline ends came to 7 bases. This CDR3 region has 13 residues. The germline CDR1 and CDR2 sequences are KGHDR and SFDVKD. CDR3 in DNA: TGTGCCACCAGTGACGAGGGAACAGATACGCAGTATTTT. Its translation: CATSDEGTDTQYF.

This clone was seen a handful of times. The chain is built from TRBV9 and TRBJ2-7, with 9 bases that match TRBD1. The CDR3 contains 15 residues. Germline V gives CDR1 SGDLS, CDR2 YYNGEE. The junction had 3 bases not matched to a gene; V was cut back by 0 bases and J by 2 bases. The CDR3 spells CASSVETGGPYEQYF. In nucleotides, the CDR3 is TGTGCCAGCAGCGTAGAGACAGGGGGGCCCTACGAGCAGTACTTC. Variable domain in full (rest from reference TRBV9 and TRBJ2-7): DSGVTQTPKHLITATGQRVTLRCSPRSGDLSVYWYQQSLDQGLQFLIQYYNGEERAKGNILERFSAQQFPDLHSELNLSSLELGDSALYFCASSVETGGPYEQYFGPGTRLTVT.

This chain links TRBV24-1 with TRBJ2-5; D perhaps matches TRBD1 (5 bases). CDR3 length equals 16 residues. The germline V gene has CDR1 KGHDR and CDR2 SFDVKD. Deletions cut 1 base from V and 3 bases from J, with 14 bases between. The CDR3 here is CATSDLGIKGEETQYF. DNA for the CDR3: TGTGCCACCAGTGATTTAGGGATAAAAGGGGAAGAGACCCAGTACTTC.

This clone has just one count. The chain recombines TRBV24-1 with TRBJ2-2; TRBD2 agrees at 8 bases. The CDR3 is made up of 18 amino acids. The trim removed 1 base at V and 4 bases at J, leaving 10 bases unmatched. CDR1 and CDR2 from the germline V gene are KGHDR and SFDVKD. The CDR3 sequence is CATSDFPPGAGGTGELFF. As DNA, the CDR3 is TGTGCCACCAGTGATTTTCCCCCGGGGGCGGGGGGCACCGGGGAGCTGTTTTTT.